These 4 T cell receptor beta chains came from one sample sequenced in a study of T-cell reconstitution after alpha-beta-depleted transplantation in children (dated by TCRdb to 2016 to 2017). Library method: PCR. Sequenced using an Illumina HiSeq 2500. Molecular barcoding was employed in the preparation of TCR libraries, with unique molecular identifiers being used to normalize TCRbeta repertoire quantification. The public sequencing data were trimmed at Q25 with fastp and processed into clonotypes with MiXCR by TCRdb, which kept only in-frame beta chains. Every CDR3 protein is listed once, alongside the most common genes and DNA of its rows. The sample table shows 250,000 to 350,000 distinct CDR3 sequences, and more than 8% are seen once. The ten biggest clones cover roughly a tenth of the sample. The sample here was PBMCs from the stem cell graft donor, taken from the stem cell graft. Receptor source: a human donor who donated a stem cell graft to a child with SCID.

In its sample, this clonotype was seen a few times. V usage is TRBV7-3 and J usage is TRBJ2-3; tentative D call: TRBD1 (6 bases). Trimming pared 5 bases from V and 5 bases from J, leaving 14 bases between. The CDR3 extends over 14 amino acids. Germline values: CDR1 SGHTA, CDR2 FQGTGA. The CDR3 region has the DNA TGTGCCAGCAGCCAGGGGCAGTTTGGAGATACGCAGTATTTT. Translation: CASSQGQFGDTQYF.

There are many counts of this clonotype. The gene calls are TRBV5-5 and TRBJ1-1, with D possibly being TRBD1 (6 bases). From germline, CDR1 is SGHKS and CDR2 YYEKEE (reference sequence). The CDR3 consists of 15 residues. Trimming removed 1 base from V and 1 base from J, with 11 bases in between. The DNA of the CDR3 is TGTGCCAGCAGCTTGCTCCCACAGGGGAACACTGAAGCTTTCTTT. This gives the protein CASSLLPQGNTEAFF.

There are a few counts of this clonotype. The rearrangement joins TRBV2 to TRBJ2-2; D might be TRBD1 (6 bases). V dropped 4 bases and J dropped 4 bases, with 13 bases sitting between them. Germline V gene data show CDR1 as SNHLY and CDR2 as FYNNEI. CDR3 length: 15 residues. CDR3 region: CASSGTAGITGELFF. CDR3 bases: TGTGCCAGCAGTGGGACAGCCGGGATCACCGGGGAGCTGTTTTTT.

This clonotype was counted a few times. The chain has TRBV5-1 and TRBJ2-1; no reliable D call. Germline CDR1 SGHRS, CDR2 YFSETQ. The germline V and J ends were trimmed by 2 bases and 7 bases, with 16 bases remaining between them. The CDR3 is made up of 15 amino acids. CDR3 nucleotides: TGCGCCAGCAGCTTCACGGTAGCAGAGACGAATGAGCAGTTCTTC. Translation gives CASSFTVAETNEQFF.